Sequencing of this T cell receptor beta chain was carried out in a study of blood T cells in healthy people across ages (dated by TCRdb to the mid-2010s). Broadly, across the study: In model experiments, roughly one uniquely barcoded TCR beta cDNA molecule per two T cells was captured by template switching. To avoid experimental bias, donors of different ages were distributed randomly across sequencing lanes. Using deep sequencing normalized with unique cDNA molecular identifiers, the study measured how TCR beta repertoire diversity changes with age. The study analyzed two additional independent replicas of 1 million unique cDNA reads from the same blood draw for two donors, one aged 18 to 30 and one aged 80 or older. Donors were grouped into four age groups: young (average approximately 16 years), middle-aged (39), aged (around 60) and long-lived (roughly 80).

Systemically healthy Caucasian individuals from Russia, over 30 in total and aged about 6 to 100 years, were included as donors. Approximately 11 milliliters of peripheral blood were drawn from each donor into EDTA-treated Vacutainer tubes. Ficoll-Paque density-gradient centrifugation was used to isolate PBMCs, with at least 6.5 million per sample. Trizol reagent was used to extract total RNA from PBMCs, with at least 6 micrograms per sample. Naive CD45RAhigh/CD27high T cell percentages were measured by flow cytometry on a PBMC aliquot from every donor. There are many counts of this clonotype. What antigen it recognizes has not been identified. No qualities accompany the bases; no much larger clone lies one base away. Overall study results and their limits: As age increased, observed TCR beta diversity per million T cells dropped in a roughly linear way, and a significant reduction was already evident by age 40. Total diversity estimates from one million sequenced T cells were considered lower bounds and underestimates. Bulk unsorted PBMC profiling prevented conclusive comparison of naive and antigen-experienced compartments. Because donor CMV infection status was unknown, age-related changes in expanded clonotypes were potentially confounded. Compared with the aged group, more naive CD4+ T cells, fewer expanded clones and increased TCR diversity were shown by the long-lived group, suggesting age selection. A strong correlation was found between observed TCR beta diversity and the percentage of naive T cells measured by flow cytometry.

The method behind the library was 5' RACE. Sequencing took place on an Illumina HiSeq 2500. A second PCR of roughly 6 to 12 cycles was performed with a sample-barcoded 5' primer and a J-beta primer mix. A template-switch 5' adaptor carrying 12 random nucleotides introduced a unique molecular identifier onto each TCR beta cDNA molecule. Each sample yielded at least 2.5 million CDR3-containing paired-end reads. First-strand cDNA synthesis was performed from all RNA using the Mint cDNA synthesis kit, with priming by a TRBC-specific oligonucleotide. Following uracil-DNA glycosylase treatment, a first 18-cycle PCR with universal primers M1SS and BC2_uni_R was performed on all cDNA. Regarding the original processing steps: For normalization, 1 million high-quality reads were randomly selected from each sample, with every read carrying a distinct molecular identifier. Instead of being binned into consensus sequences, reads with shared molecular identifiers were discarded. MiTCR, set to a Q25 quality threshold and the strictest error-elimination algorithm, was used for CDR3 identification, clonotype clustering and error correction. A nonparametric unseen species model with Euler transformation was used to estimate a lower bound on total TCR beta diversity. TCRdb redid the processing of the public reads, applying fastp at Q25 and MiXCR, and retained in-frame beta chains. One record per CDR3 amino acid sequence lists the most common genes and DNA. The V and J calls reflect TCRdb's pipeline rather than the authors' work. Recorded for this sample are more than 800,000 distinct CDR3 sequences; more than 25% of them occurred a single time. The ten largest clones take up 17% of the sample.

Measured from the cysteine to the phenylalanine, the CDR3 is 15 residues long. The only DNA kept is the CDR3, 45 bases in frame from the first base. The junction carries 12 bases between V and J, which are trimmed by 6 bases and 0 bases respectively. CDR1 and CDR2 (SGHTA, FQGNSA) derive from the germline V gene. Sequencing was carried out using blood. The chain couples TRBV7-2 to TRBJ1-5; the D gene cannot be named for sure. This TCR was recovered from a woman aged 80 or over in good health. The sequenced DNA is TGTGCCAGCAGTTTAATCGGCGTTAGCAATCAGCCCCAGCATTTT. Protein translation: CASSLIGVSNQPQHF.